Reported below is one TCR beta chain. Its specificity is not known. The sample's treatment: approximately nine-day PBMC culture with coronavirus spike peptide pools or control peptides (ViraFEST assay). Following a culture period (more than 9 days), negative selection was used to isolate CD4+ T cells. The data were taken from a study of vaccination and CD4 T cells after COVID-19. Study in general: Nasal swab PCR detected SARS-CoV-2 in convalescent patients; nine had mild disease, one severe.

The Oncomine TCR Beta short-read assay was applied to DNA of cultured CD4+ T cells. Genomic DNA was taken out of cultured CD4+ T cells by extraction. One entry per CDR3 protein results from TCRdb running MiXCR on the PCR reads. Altogether about 26,000 distinct CDR3 sequences are present, roughly 42% being singletons, with the ten largest covering 11%. This sequence originates from a human donor who had recovered from COVID-19. The material sequenced was CD4+ T cells from blood, cultured in vitro.

The CDR3 DNA sequence: TGTGCCAGCAGCGCCGGGGGACAGGGGGCGCCCCAGCATTTT. This codes for CASSAGGQGAPQHF. The chain uses TRBV9 and TRBJ1-5; TRBD1 matches 12 bases. The CDR3 contains 14 residues. Germline V CDR1 and CDR2: SGDLS, YYNGEE. With 3 bases clipped from V and 9 bases from J, the junction kept 4 bases outside the gene matches.